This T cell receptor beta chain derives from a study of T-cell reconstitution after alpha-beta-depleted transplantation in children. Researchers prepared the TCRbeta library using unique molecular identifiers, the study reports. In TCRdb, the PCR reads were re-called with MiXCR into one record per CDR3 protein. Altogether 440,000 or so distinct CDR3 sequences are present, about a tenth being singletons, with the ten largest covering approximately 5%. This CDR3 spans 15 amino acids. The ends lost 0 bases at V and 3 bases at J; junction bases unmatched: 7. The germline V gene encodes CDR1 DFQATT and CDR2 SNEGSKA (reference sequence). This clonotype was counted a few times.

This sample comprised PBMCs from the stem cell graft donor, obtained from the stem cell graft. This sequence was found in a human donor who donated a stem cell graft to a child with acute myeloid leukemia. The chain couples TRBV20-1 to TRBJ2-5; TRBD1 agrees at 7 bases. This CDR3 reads CSARDGRDRKETQYF. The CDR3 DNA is TGCAGTGCTAGAGATGGCCGGGACAGAAAAGAGACCCAGTACTTC.